Detailed here is one T cell receptor (beta chain). Its specific antigen is unknown. Base qualities are missing; no much larger clone stands one base away. The germline V gene (reference sequence) gives CDR1 as LNHDA and CDR2 as SQIVND. V is trimmed back by 5 bases and J by 4 bases, and the junction contains 7 bases that no gene match accounts for. The CDR3 numbers 14 residues from cysteine through phenylalanine. The CDR3 DNA has 42 bases and is translated from base 1. TCRbeta CDR3 regions were amplified from genomic DNA using the immunoSEQ Assay, a bias-controlled multiplex PCR. Under the source paper's analysis protocol: The number of nucleated cells in each sample was estimated by amplification of reference gene primers within the assay. To quantify the absolute abundance of each unique TCRbeta CDR3 rearrangement, sequence reads were collapsed and filtered. For each sample, productive Simpson clonality was calculated by taking the square root of Simpson's diversity index across productive rearrangements. In its TCRdb copy, this immuneACCESS table keeps in-frame sequences only and misses some clones. Where compared with another copy, unresolved V genes explain less than half of these, and the others have no known cause. The V and J calls and clone size are taken from that table; D and trimming were inferred from the DNA. Across this sample there are approximately 50,000 clones, with 85% to 90% seen only once. The ten largest account for about 15% of the sample.

These data come from a study of blood T cell repertoires in COVID-19 (dated by TCRdb to the early 2020s). In the study overall: Samples from collaborators originated in the United States, Italy and Spain and spanned both the acute and convalescent phases of COVID-19. The material from the prospective study consisted of cDNA or gDNA derived from T cells, B-cell-depleted T cells, or PBMCs. Where available, HLA class I and class II types were taken from metadata supplied by the sample provider and were not determined by assay-based typing. The repertoires were released in a freely available public database intended as a resource for research on the immune response to SARS-CoV-2. The samples were drawn from two sources: the first 160 participants of the ongoing ImmuneRACE study, and 1,254 subjects contributed by 6 global collaborators. The sample metadata nearly always contained a de-identified subject ID, COVID-19 status, age in years and sex. Deeply sampled blood TCRbeta repertoires from subjects exposed to, actively infected with, or recovered from COVID-19 were included in the dataset.

Whole blood was collected in K2EDTA tubes by collaborating institutions according to the institutions' own protocols. For TCRbeta analysis, collaborator samples were shipped as frozen whole blood, as isolated PBMCs, or as DNA extracted from either sample type. The study at large found these results: How much clinical and demographic metadata was included differed by source and by participant, and the metadata was provided uncurated.

The sequence joins TRBV19 to TRBJ1-1, with 7 central nucleotides matching TRBD1. This TCR came from a human donor in a cohort sampled during active COVID-19. Sequenced material: peripheral blood. The nucleotide sequence reads as follows: TGTGCCAGTAGTTCTTGGACAGGCGGCACTGAAGCTTTCTTT. This sequence encodes CASSSWTGGTEAFF.